The clone carrying this T cell receptor beta chain has just a few counts. As yet, its antigen is unknown. A read error is likely, as this CDR3 ends without the conserved phenylalanine or tryptophan. This specimen comes from a study of tumor-infiltrating lymphocytes in glioblastoma multiforme. TCR beta libraries were built from RNA through three nested multiplex PCR rounds using modified ARM-PCR. A C-beta primer primed TCRB cDNA from 0.45 to 0.5 ug RNA. TCRdb passed the multiplex PCR reads through MiXCR, listing each CDR3 protein once. This table holds under 35,000 distinct CDR3 sequences, more than 55% found once. The study, taken as a whole, reports: Just one glioblastoma patient contributed to the TCR-mutation comparison.

The CDR3 is made up of 11 amino acids. The V gene lost 2 bases and the J gene lost 7 bases, with 6 bases spanning the gap. This TCR was recovered from a male donor with glioblastoma. The sequenced sample consisted of brain tumor tissue. The chain combines TRBV12-3 or TRBV12-4 with TRBJ2-7; D unclear. The CDR3 region has the DNA TGTGCCAGCAGTTTAAAGTATGAGCAGTACCTC. It encodes CASSLKYEQYL.